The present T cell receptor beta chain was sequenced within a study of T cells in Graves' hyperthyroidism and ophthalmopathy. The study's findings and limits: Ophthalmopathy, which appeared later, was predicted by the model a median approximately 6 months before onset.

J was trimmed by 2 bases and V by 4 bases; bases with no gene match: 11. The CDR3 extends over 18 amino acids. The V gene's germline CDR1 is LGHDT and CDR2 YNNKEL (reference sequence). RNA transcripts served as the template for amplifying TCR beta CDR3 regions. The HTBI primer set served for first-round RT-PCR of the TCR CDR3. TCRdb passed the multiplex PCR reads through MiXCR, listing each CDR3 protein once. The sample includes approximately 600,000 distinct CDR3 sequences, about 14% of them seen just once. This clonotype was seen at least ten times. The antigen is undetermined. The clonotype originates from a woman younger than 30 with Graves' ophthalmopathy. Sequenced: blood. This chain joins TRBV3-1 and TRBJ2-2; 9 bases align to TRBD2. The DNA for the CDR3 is TGTGCCAGCAGCCGAGGATCGAGCGGGAGGTTTAACACCGGGGAGCTGTTTTTT. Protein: CASSRGSSGRFNTGELFF.